This T cell receptor (beta chain) originates from a study of T cell repertoires in cytomegalovirus infection. Across the whole study: The authors used CMV epitopes that were HLA-C-restricted (recently identified) and HLA-B-restricted (well studied). Public signatures in TCR beta pointed to CMV infection and matching HLA type.

This clonotype was seen many times. Its target is unknown. V lost 0 bases and J 1 base, leaving 11 bases between the germline ends. The CDR3 spans 16 residues. Germline loops: CDR1 SGHTA, CDR2 FQGNSA. TCRdb fed the reads into MiXCR, producing one record per CDR3 protein. This table holds hundreds of thousands of distinct CDR3 sequences, roughly 33% found once. Sample: cultured PBMCs, taken from culture after CMV antigen stimulation. The clonotype comes from a human donor in good health (CMV status not recorded). Some clones in this sample may be carry-over from other donors' samples. The J gene is TRBJ2-3, the V gene TRBV7-2; D call uncertain. The CDR3 sequence: CASSLAWSGGTDTQYF. The DNA for the CDR3 is TGTGCCAGCAGCTTAGCTTGGTCAGGAGGCACAGATACGCAGTATTTT.